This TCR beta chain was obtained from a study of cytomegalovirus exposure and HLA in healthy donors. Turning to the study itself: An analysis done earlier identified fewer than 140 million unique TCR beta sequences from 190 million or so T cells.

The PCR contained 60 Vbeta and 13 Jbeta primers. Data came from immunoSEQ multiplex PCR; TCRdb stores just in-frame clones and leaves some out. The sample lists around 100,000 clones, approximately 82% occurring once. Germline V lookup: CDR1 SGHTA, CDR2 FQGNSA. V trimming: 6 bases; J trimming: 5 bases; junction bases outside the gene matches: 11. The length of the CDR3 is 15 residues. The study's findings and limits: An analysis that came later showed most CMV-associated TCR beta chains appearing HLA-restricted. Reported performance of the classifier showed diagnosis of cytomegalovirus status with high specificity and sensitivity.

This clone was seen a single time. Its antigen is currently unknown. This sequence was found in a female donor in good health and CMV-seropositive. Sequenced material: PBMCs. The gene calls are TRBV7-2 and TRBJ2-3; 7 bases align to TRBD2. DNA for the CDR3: TGTGCCAGCAGTCCTCGGAGAGCTAGCGGAGATACGCAGTATTTT. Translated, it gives CASSPRRASGDTQYF.